The TCR beta chain described here comes from a study of shared clonotypes between healthy human individuals. The CDR3 has 16 residues. V lost 3 bases, J lost 1 base, and 13 bases lay in between. Per germline, CDR1 SGHRS and CDR2 YFSETQ. Profiled with immunoSEQ multiplex PCR; TCRdb holds only in-frame clones, not every one. In the table there are roughly 700,000 clones, around 67% of which are singletons. Findings of the study overall: Memory subsets generally showed smaller estimated richness than naive subsets did.

Of note for this clone: Its matching antigen is unknown.

The sequenced sample was memory CD4+ T cells sorted from blood. Subset described: CD45RA-negative fraction. The J gene is TRBJ2-2, the V gene TRBV5-1, with a tentative D call TRBD1 (6 bases). This TCR was sampled from a woman in her 30s in good health. The DNA of the CDR3 is TGCGCCAGCAGCTCAGGGGCAGGGATGAACACCGGGGAGCTGTTTTTT. As protein: CASSSGAGMNTGELFF.